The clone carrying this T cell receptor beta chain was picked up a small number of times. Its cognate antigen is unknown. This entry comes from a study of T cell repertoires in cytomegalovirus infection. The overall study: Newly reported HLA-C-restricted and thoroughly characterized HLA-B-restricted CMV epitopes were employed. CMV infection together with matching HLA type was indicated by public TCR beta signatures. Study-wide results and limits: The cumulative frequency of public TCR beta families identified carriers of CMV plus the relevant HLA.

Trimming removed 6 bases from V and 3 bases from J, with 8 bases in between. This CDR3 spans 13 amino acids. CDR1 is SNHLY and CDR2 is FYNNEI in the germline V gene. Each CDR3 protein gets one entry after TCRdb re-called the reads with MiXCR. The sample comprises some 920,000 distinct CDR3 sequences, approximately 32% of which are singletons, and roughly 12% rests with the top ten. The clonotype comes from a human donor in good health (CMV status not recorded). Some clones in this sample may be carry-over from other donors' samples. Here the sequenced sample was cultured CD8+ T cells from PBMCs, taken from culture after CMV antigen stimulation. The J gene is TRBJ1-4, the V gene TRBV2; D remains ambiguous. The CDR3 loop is CASRGRANEKLFF. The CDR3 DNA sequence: TGTGCCAGCAGAGGGAGAGCTAATGAAAAACTGTTTTTT.